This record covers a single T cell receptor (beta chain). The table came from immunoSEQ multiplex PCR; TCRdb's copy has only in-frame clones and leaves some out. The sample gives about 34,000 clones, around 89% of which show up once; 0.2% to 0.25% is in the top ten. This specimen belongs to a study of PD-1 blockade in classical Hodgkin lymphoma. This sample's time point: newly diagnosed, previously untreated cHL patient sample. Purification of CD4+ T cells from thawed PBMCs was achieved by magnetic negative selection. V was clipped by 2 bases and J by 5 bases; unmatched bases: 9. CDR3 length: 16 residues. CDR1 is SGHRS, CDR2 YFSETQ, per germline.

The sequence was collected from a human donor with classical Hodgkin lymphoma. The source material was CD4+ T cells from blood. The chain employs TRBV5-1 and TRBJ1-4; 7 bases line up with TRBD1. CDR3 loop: CASSFTGAYFNEKLFF. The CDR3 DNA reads TGCGCCAGCAGCTTCACAGGGGCATACTTCAATGAAAAACTGTTTTTT.